This TCR beta chain appears in the sequencing data of a study of blood T cells in healthy people across ages. The V end lost 5 bases, the J end lost 0 bases, and 16 bases lay between the germline ends. The CDR3 consists of 16 residues. A second roughly 6 to 11 cycle PCR used barcoded and J-beta primers. TCRdb re-derived calls from the 5' RACE reads in MiXCR, one entry per CDR3 protein. This sample carries hundreds of thousands of distinct CDR3 sequences, about 25% of them seen once, and the ten largest clones take 3% to 4%. In addition, the sample was reused for a study of T cells of mothers and their children.

The chain joins TRBV12-3 or TRBV12-4 to TRBJ1-1; D unresolved. The TCR comes from a boy aged 2 to 9 in good health. What was sequenced was blood. The CDR3 is CASSPILGSMNTEAFF. CDR3 DNA sequence: TGTGCCAGCAGTCCCATCCTCGGTAGTATGAACACTGAAGCTTTCTTT.